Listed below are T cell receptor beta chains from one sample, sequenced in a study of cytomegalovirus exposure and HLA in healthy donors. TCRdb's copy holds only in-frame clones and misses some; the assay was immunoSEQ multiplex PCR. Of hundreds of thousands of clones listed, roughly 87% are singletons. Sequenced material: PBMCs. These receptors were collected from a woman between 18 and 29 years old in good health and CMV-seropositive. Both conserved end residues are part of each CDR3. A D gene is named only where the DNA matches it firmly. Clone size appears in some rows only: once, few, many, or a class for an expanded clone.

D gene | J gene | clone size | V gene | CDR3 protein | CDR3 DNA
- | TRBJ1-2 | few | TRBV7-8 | CASSLLQGQSGYTF | TGTGCCAGCAGCCTCCTACAGGGACAAAGCGGCTACACCTTC
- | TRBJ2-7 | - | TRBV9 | CASSVEVAANYEQYF | TGTGCCAGCAGCGTAGAAGTAGCGGCTAACTACGAGCAGTACTTC
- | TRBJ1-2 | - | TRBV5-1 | CASSLALDSSSFGGYTF | TGCGCCAGCAGCTTGGCCCTCGACAGTTCCTCTTTTGGGGGCTACACCTTC
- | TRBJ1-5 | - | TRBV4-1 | CASSLREGSNQPQHF | TGCGCCAGCAGCCTCAGGGAGGGTAGCAATCAGCCCCAGCATTTT
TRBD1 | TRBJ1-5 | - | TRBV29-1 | CSASTDRDQPQHF | TGCAGCGCCTCCACGGACAGGGACCAGCCCCAGCATTTT
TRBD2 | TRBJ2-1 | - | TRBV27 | CASLLGPAGLAGGQNEQFF | TGTGCCAGCCTCCTCGGACCGGCGGGACTAGCGGGAGGGCAAAATGAGCAGTTCTTC
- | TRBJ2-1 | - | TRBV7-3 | CASSLGQNNEQFF | TGTGCCAGCAGCTTAGGCCAGAACAATGAGCAGTTCTTC
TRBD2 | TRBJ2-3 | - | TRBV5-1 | CASGLAGEDTQYF | TGCGCCAGCGGGCTAGCGGGAGAGGATACGCAGTATTTT
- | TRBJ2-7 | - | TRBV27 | CASSPVGGPVEQYF | TGTGCCAGCAGTCCAGTCGGGGGTCCTGTGGAGCAGTACTTC
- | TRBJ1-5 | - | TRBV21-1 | CASSKPPGQGHSNQPQHF | TGTGCCAGCAGCAAACCCCCAGGACAGGGCCATAGCAATCAGCCCCAGCATTTT
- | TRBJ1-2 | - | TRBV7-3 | CASSSIQGLVGYTF | TGTGCCAGCAGCTCGATACAGGGTTTGGTTGGCTACACCTTC
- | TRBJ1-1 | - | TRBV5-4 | CASSLEGGDTEAFF | TGTGCCAGCAGCTTGGAAGGGGGGGACACTGAAGCTTTCTTT
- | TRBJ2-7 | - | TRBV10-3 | CAISDMGRTYEQYF | TGTGCCATCAGTGATATGGGGCGCACCTACGAGCAGTACTTC